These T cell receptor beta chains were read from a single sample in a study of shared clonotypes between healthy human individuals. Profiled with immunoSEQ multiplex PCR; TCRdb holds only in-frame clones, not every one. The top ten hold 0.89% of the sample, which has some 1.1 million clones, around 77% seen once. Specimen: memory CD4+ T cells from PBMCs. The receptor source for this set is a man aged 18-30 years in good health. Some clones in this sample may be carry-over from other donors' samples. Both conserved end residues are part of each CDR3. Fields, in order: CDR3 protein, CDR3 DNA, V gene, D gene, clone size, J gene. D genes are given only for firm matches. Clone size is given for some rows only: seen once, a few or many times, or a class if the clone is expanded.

CDR3 protein: CAWSPGGRNQPQHF; CDR3 DNA: TGTGCCTGGAGTCCAGGGGGAAGGAATCAGCCCCAGCATTTT; V gene: TRBV30; D gene: TRBD1; clone size: many; J gene: TRBJ1-5
CDR3 protein: CASGKRDQETQYF; CDR3 DNA: TGTGCCAGCGGAAAGCGGGACCAAGAGACCCAGTACTTC; V gene: TRBV27; D gene: .; clone size: .; J gene: TRBJ2-5
CDR3 protein: CATSRGGSRGANYGYTF; CDR3 DNA: TGTGCCACCAGCAGAGGGGGGTCAAGGGGCGCGAACTATGGCTACACCTTC; V gene: TRBV15; D gene: .; clone size: .; J gene: TRBJ1-2
CDR3 protein: CASSQDFSPYGYTF; CDR3 DNA: TGTGCCAGCAGCCAAGATTTCTCACCTTATGGCTACACCTTC; V gene: TRBV14; D gene: .; clone size: few; J gene: TRBJ1-2
CDR3 protein: CASRGQSDTEAFF; CDR3 DNA: TGTGCCAGCAGGGGACAATCCGACACTGAAGCTTTCTTT; V gene: TRBV28; D gene: .; clone size: .; J gene: TRBJ1-1
CDR3 protein: CAWSITGTQNSPLHF; CDR3 DNA: TGTGCCTGGAGTATTACGGGGACACAGAATTCACCCCTCCACTTT; V gene: TRBV30; D gene: .; clone size: .; J gene: TRBJ1-6
CDR3 protein: CASRRGLAEYNEQFF; CDR3 DNA: TGTGCCAGCAGGAGGGGACTAGCGGAGTACAATGAGCAGTTCTTC; V gene: TRBV6-6; D gene: TRBD2; clone size: .; J gene: TRBJ2-1
CDR3 protein: CASSNTEYQETQYF; CDR3 DNA: TGTGCCAGCAGCAATACAGAGTACCAAGAGACCCAGTACTTC; V gene: TRBV2; D gene: .; clone size: once; J gene: TRBJ2-5
CDR3 protein: CASSAAWGTGAFF; CDR3 DNA: TGTGCCAGCAGCGCCGCCTGGGGGACCGGAGCTTTCTTT; V gene: TRBV11-3; D gene: .; clone size: .; J gene: TRBJ1-1
CDR3 protein: CASSLSGEQYF; CDR3 DNA: TGTGCCAGCAGCCTCAGCGGCGAGCAGTACTTC; V gene: TRBV7-9; D gene: .; clone size: .; J gene: TRBJ2-7
CDR3 protein: CASSLGLAVADTQYF; CDR3 DNA: TGTGCCAGCAGCCTCGGACTAGCGGTCGCAGATACGCAGTATTTT; V gene: TRBV7-2; D gene: TRBD2; clone size: .; J gene: TRBJ2-3
CDR3 protein: CASSFGTSGDRAGHTF; CDR3 DNA: TGTGCCAGCAGCTTTGGCACCAGTGGGGACAGGGCCGGGCACACCTTC; V gene: TRBV7-9; D gene: TRBD1; clone size: .; J gene: TRBJ1-2
CDR3 protein: CASSVVGATEAFF; CDR3 DNA: TGTGCCAGCAGCGTTGTGGGGGCCACTGAAGCTTTCTTT; V gene: TRBV7-3; D gene: .; clone size: .; J gene: TRBJ1-1
CDR3 protein: CASIPGGAPDTQYF; CDR3 DNA: TGTGCCAGCATCCCGGGCGGGGCCCCAGATACGCAGTATTTT; V gene: TRBV28; D gene: .; clone size: .; J gene: TRBJ2-3
CDR3 protein: CASSPPRQGVLNDGELFF; CDR3 DNA: TGTGCCAGCAGTCCCCCCCGACAGGGGGTATTAAATGACGGGGAGCTGTTTTTT; V gene: TRBV28; D gene: TRBD1; clone size: .; J gene: TRBJ2-2
CDR3 protein: CASSLRPRQGIPSSYEQYF; CDR3 DNA: TGTGCCAGTAGTCTACGACCGCGACAGGGAATCCCGAGCTCCTACGAGCAGTACTTC; V gene: TRBV19; D gene: TRBD1; clone size: .; J gene: TRBJ2-7
CDR3 protein: CASSGDGLNTEAFF; CDR3 DNA: TGCGCCAGCAGTGGGGACGGCTTGAACACTGAAGCTTTCTTT; V gene: TRBV5-1; D gene: .; clone size: .; J gene: TRBJ1-1
CDR3 protein: CASSPGQVQAKNIQYF; CDR3 DNA: TGTGCCAGCTCACCGGGACAGGTCCAAGCCAAAAACATTCAGTACTTC; V gene: TRBV18; D gene: TRBD1; clone size: .; J gene: TRBJ2-4
CDR3 protein: CASSYPGTSYEQYF; CDR3 DNA: TGTGCCAGCAGTTACCCCGGGACCTCCTACGAGCAGTACTTC; V gene: TRBV6-5; D gene: .; clone size: .; J gene: TRBJ2-7
CDR3 protein: CASSPLLLGGYTF; CDR3 DNA: TGTGCCAGCAGTCCACTCCTTCTCGGGGGCTACACCTTC; V gene: TRBV27; D gene: .; clone size: .; J gene: TRBJ1-2
CDR3 protein: CASRDRQSNQPQHF; CDR3 DNA: TGTGCCAGCAGGGACCGACAGAGCAATCAGCCCCAGCATTTT; V gene: TRBV2; D gene: .; clone size: few; J gene: TRBJ1-5
CDR3 protein: CASSLGVRGRKTGELFF; CDR3 DNA: TGTGCCAGCAGCCTCGGGGTGCGGGGGCGCAAGACCGGGGAGCTGTTTTTT; V gene: TRBV11-2; D gene: .; clone size: .; J gene: TRBJ2-2
CDR3 protein: CATSGDAGAQETQYF; CDR3 DNA: TGTGCCACCTCTGGAGATGCGGGAGCCCAAGAGACCCAGTACTTC; V gene: TRBV10-3; D gene: TRBD2; clone size: .; J gene: TRBJ2-5
CDR3 protein: CASSVGRAGVDEQFF; CDR3 DNA: TGTGCCAGCAGCGTAGGAAGGGCCGGAGTAGATGAGCAGTTCTTC; V gene: TRBV9; D gene: .; clone size: .; J gene: TRBJ2-1
CDR3 protein: CAISGDGQGYEQYF; CDR3 DNA: TGTGCCATCAGTGGGGACGGTCAAGGGTACGAGCAGTACTTC; V gene: TRBV10-3; D gene: .; clone size: once; J gene: TRBJ2-7
CDR3 protein: CASSLKGARAEAFF; CDR3 DNA: TGTGCCAGCAGTTTGAAGGGGGCTCGGGCTGAAGCTTTCTTT; V gene: TRBV6-5; D gene: TRBD1; clone size: .; J gene: TRBJ1-1
CDR3 protein: CASSQTARETQYF; CDR3 DNA: TGTGCCAGCAGCCAGACAGCCCGGGAGACCCAGTACTTC; V gene: TRBV14; D gene: .; clone size: .; J gene: TRBJ2-5
CDR3 protein: CASRGGSLDPKQFF; CDR3 DNA: TGTGCCAGCAGGGGAGGAAGCCTGGACCCTAAGCAGTTCTTC; V gene: TRBV28; D gene: .; clone size: .; J gene: TRBJ2-1
CDR3 protein: CAISESSQGVDYGYTF; CDR3 DNA: TGTGCCATCAGTGAGTCGAGTCAGGGGGTTGACTATGGCTACACCTTC; V gene: TRBV10-3; D gene: TRBD1; clone size: .; J gene: TRBJ1-2
CDR3 protein: CASSLAGEGSEQFF; CDR3 DNA: TGTGCCAGCAGCCTAGCGGGAGAGGGGAGTGAGCAGTTCTTC; V gene: TRBV11-3; D gene: TRBD2; clone size: few; J gene: TRBJ2-1
CDR3 protein: CAGRRDRADTQYF; CDR3 DNA: TGCGCCGGCCGCCGGGATCGGGCAGATACGCAGTATTTT; V gene: TRBV5-1; D gene: .; clone size: .; J gene: TRBJ2-3
CDR3 protein: CASSLLPKNTEAFF; CDR3 DNA: TGTGCCAGCAGTTTACTCCCAAAAAACACTGAAGCTTTCTTT; V gene: TRBV28; D gene: .; clone size: few; J gene: TRBJ1-1
CDR3 protein: CASSLDTNTEAFF; CDR3 DNA: TGTGCCAGCAGCTTGGATACCAACACTGAAGCTTTCTTT; V gene: TRBV5-8; D gene: .; clone size: .; J gene: TRBJ1-1
CDR3 protein: CASSRTLNTEAFF; CDR3 DNA: TGTGCCAGCAGCCGGACCCTGAACACTGAAGCTTTCTTT; V gene: TRBV14; D gene: .; clone size: .; J gene: TRBJ1-1
CDR3 protein: CASIRTERNTEAFF; CDR3 DNA: TGTGCCAGCATCAGGACAGAAAGAAACACTGAAGCTTTCTTT; V gene: TRBV21-1; D gene: .; clone size: .; J gene: TRBJ1-1
CDR3 protein: CASSLNPVAKGSEAFF; CDR3 DNA: TGTGCCAGCAGCTTAAACCCCGTGGCTAAGGGTTCCGAAGCTTTCTTT; V gene: TRBV7-8; D gene: .; clone size: many; J gene: TRBJ1-1
CDR3 protein: CASSQDRGLAGGGTQYF; CDR3 DNA: TGCGCCAGCAGCCAAGATCGAGGACTAGCGGGAGGTGGTACGCAGTATTTT; V gene: TRBV4-3; D gene: TRBD2; clone size: .; J gene: TRBJ2-3
CDR3 protein: CASSAGLSNGYTF; CDR3 DNA: TGTGCCAGCAGTGCGGGCCTCTCAAATGGCTACACCTTC; V gene: TRBV28; D gene: .; clone size: .; J gene: TRBJ1-2
CDR3 protein: CVGARGADSPEAFF; CDR3 DNA: TGTGTCGGGGCCCGGGGGGCGGATAGCCCTGAAGCTTTCTTT; V gene: TRBV6-5; D gene: .; clone size: .; J gene: TRBJ1-1
CDR3 protein: CASSTPGTVIMNTEAFF; CDR3 DNA: TGTGCCAGCAGCACTCCCGGGACAGTAATCATGAACACTGAAGCTTTCTTT; V gene: TRBV6-4; D gene: TRBD1; clone size: .; J gene: TRBJ1-1
CDR3 protein: CAISGTTASGEIADTQYF; CDR3 DNA: TGTGCCATCAGTGGTACAACGGCAAGCGGGGAAATCGCAGATACGCAGTATTTT; V gene: TRBV10-3; D gene: TRBD2; clone size: once; J gene: TRBJ2-3
CDR3 protein: CASSYAVGEGTEAFF; CDR3 DNA: TGTGCCAGCAGTTACGCTGTGGGAGAAGGCACTGAAGCTTTCTTT; V gene: TRBV6-6; D gene: .; clone size: .; J gene: TRBJ1-1
CDR3 protein: CAWVVDGNTIYF; CDR3 DNA: TGTGCCTGGGTCGTGGATGGAAACACCATATATTTT; V gene: TRBV30; D gene: .; clone size: .; J gene: TRBJ1-3
CDR3 protein: CAISPFGQGTQPQHF; CDR3 DNA: TGTGCCATCAGCCCGTTTGGACAGGGGACGCAGCCCCAGCATTTT; V gene: TRBV10-3; D gene: TRBD1; clone size: .; J gene: TRBJ1-5
CDR3 protein: CASSYSGSPIQYF; CDR3 DNA: TGTGCCAGCAGTTACTCGGGCAGTCCTATTCAGTACTTC; V gene: TRBV6-5; D gene: .; clone size: .; J gene: TRBJ2-4
CDR3 protein: CASSYPLSDRVRGQPQHF; CDR3 DNA: TGTGCCAGCAGTTACCCTTTGTCGGACAGGGTACGAGGTCAGCCCCAGCATTTT; V gene: TRBV28; D gene: TRBD1; clone size: .; J gene: TRBJ1-5
CDR3 protein: CASSFGVRGRYNSPLHF; CDR3 DNA: TGTGCCAGCAGTTTTGGGGTACGGGGGAGATATAATTCACCCCTCCACTTT; V gene: TRBV27; D gene: .; clone size: .; J gene: TRBJ1-6
CDR3 protein: CASSSTGAQFRAEAFF; CDR3 DNA: TGTGCCAGCAGTTCCACGGGGGCCCAATTCCGGGCTGAAGCTTTCTTT; V gene: TRBV28; D gene: .; clone size: .; J gene: TRBJ1-1
CDR3 protein: CASNPSGRSDTGELFF; CDR3 DNA: TGCGCCAGCAATCCTAGCGGGAGGTCGGACACCGGGGAGCTGTTTTTT; V gene: TRBV5-1; D gene: TRBD2; clone size: .; J gene: TRBJ2-2
CDR3 protein: CASSRTSGSGADTQYF; CDR3 DNA: TGTGCCAGCAGCCGGACTAGCGGGAGTGGGGCAGATACGCAGTATTTT; V gene: TRBV7-9; D gene: TRBD2; clone size: .; J gene: TRBJ2-3
CDR3 protein: CASTNWGRNTEAFF; CDR3 DNA: TGTGCCAGTACCAATTGGGGCCGTAACACTGAAGCTTTCTTT; V gene: TRBV19; D gene: .; clone size: once; J gene: TRBJ1-1
CDR3 protein: CASSPDSDYGYTF; CDR3 DNA: TGTGCCAGCAGCCCGGACAGCGACTATGGCTACACCTTT; V gene: TRBV11-2; D gene: .; clone size: .; J gene: TRBJ1-2
CDR3 protein: CASSFWDRPYGYTF; CDR3 DNA: TGTGCCAGCAGCTTTTGGGACAGGCCCTATGGCTACACCTTC; V gene: TRBV5-4; D gene: TRBD1; clone size: .; J gene: TRBJ1-2
CDR3 protein: CASSLGQSVGYTF; CDR3 DNA: TGCGCCAGCAGCCTGGGACAAAGTGTAGGCTACACCTTC; V gene: TRBV5-1; D gene: .; clone size: .; J gene: TRBJ1-2
CDR3 protein: CASSFPGGSGANVLTF; CDR3 DNA: TGTGCCAGCAGTTTCCCGGGTGGCTCTGGGGCCAACGTCCTGACTTTC; V gene: TRBV28; D gene: .; clone size: .; J gene: TRBJ2-6